This T cell receptor (beta chain) came from a study of cytomegalovirus exposure and HLA in healthy donors. About this clone itself: No antigen is known for it.

Clones were sequenced by immunoSEQ multiplex PCR, and TCRdb holds only the in-frame ones, with some missing. The data contain about 160,000 clones, less than 90% of them singletons. The study's findings and limits: Confirmation in vitro established that three CMV-associated chains were specific for CMV antigens.

After removal of 3 bases from V and 7 bases from J, the junction contained 10 bases not matched to a gene. Germline V gene sequence: CDR1 SGHAT, CDR2 FQNNGV. The CDR3 loop spans 16 amino acids. This chain uses TRBV11-2 with TRBJ2-7; 12 nucleotides align to TRBD2. Sample: PBMCs. The receptor was isolated from a man between 25 and 39 years old in good health and CMV-seropositive. The CDR3 reads CASSLPLAGGPREQYF. CDR3 nucleotides: TGTGCCAGCAGCTTGCCTCTAGCGGGGGGGCCTAGGGAGCAGTACTTC.